This entry lists 5 T cell receptor beta chains sequenced from one sample in a study of T cells in Graves' hyperthyroidism and ophthalmopathy. Authors of the study amplified TCR beta CDR3 regions from RNA transcripts. First-round RT-PCR with HTBI primers amplified the TCR CDR3 region. Each CDR3 protein gets one entry after TCRdb re-called the multiplex PCR reads with MiXCR. The table records around 300,000 distinct CDR3 sequences, 15% of them present only once. Sequenced: blood. Receptors originate from a woman aged 45-60 years with Graves' hyperthyroidism that later progressed to Graves' ophthalmopathy.

This clonotype turned up a few times. CDR3 amino acids: CASSEGANREQYF. The CDR3 DNA follows: TGTGCCAGCAGCGAAGGGGCCAATCGGGAGCAGTACTTC. The chain uses TRBV13 and TRBJ2-7; D is perhaps TRBD1 (5 bases). Per the germline V gene, CDR1 is PRHDT and CDR2 is FYEKMQ (reference sequence). Trimming stripped 5 bases from V and 7 bases from J, with 15 bases between. The CDR3 runs 13 residues.

This clonotype has a count of ten or more. The chain joins TRBV13 to TRBJ2-7, with TRBD2 as a possible D gene (5 bases). The CDR3 contains 15 residues. Trimming shortened V by 5 bases and J by 2 bases, and 16 bases separated the two germline ends. The germline V gene encodes CDR1 PRHDT and CDR2 FYEKMQ (reference sequence). In DNA, the CDR3 is TGTGCCAGCAGCCAAGCGGATAGGAGGCCCTACGAGCAGTACTTC. It encodes CASSQADRRPYEQYF.

This clonotype was detected ten times or more. The rearrangement uses TRBV30 and TRBJ2-1, with 12 bases that match TRBD2. CDR3 length: 15 amino acids. Germline lookup yields CDR1 GTSNPN and CDR2 SVGIG (reference sequence). The trim removed 0 bases at V and 6 bases at J, leaving 3 bases unmatched. The CDR3 DNA reads as TGTGCCTGGAGTGTACCTAGCGGGAGGGCCAATGAGCAGTTCTTC. This gives the protein CAWSVPSGRANEQFF.

The chain uses TRBV10-3 and TRBJ2-2; the D is unclear. Deletions cut 3 bases from V and 5 bases from J, with 16 bases between. The germline V gene encodes CDR1 ENHRY and CDR2 SYGVKD. The CDR3 spans 16 residues. The CDR3 loop reads CAISEGANLGTGELFF. CDR3 sequence (DNA): TGTGCCATCAGTGAAGGAGCGAACCTTGGGACCGGGGAGCTGTTTTTT.

This clonotype was recorded many times. The chain links TRBV7-9 to TRBJ1-1; 10 bases map to TRBD1. Germline values: CDR1 SEHNR, CDR2 FQNEAQ (reference sequence). The CDR3 runs to 17 residues. The ends lost 0 bases at V and 4 bases at J; junction bases unmatched: 8. The CDR3 region is CASSLAETGGLFTEAFF. The CDR3 nucleotides are TGTGCCAGCAGCTTAGCCGAGACAGGGGGCCTCTTCACTGAAGCTTTCTTT.